This T cell receptor (beta chain) was retrieved from a study of neurological immune-mediated disorders. The cDNA came from 5'RACE with 10-nucleotide random UMIs. From 15-18 subjects, every sequencing run obtained over 180 million TCR-beta sequences. TCRdb itself ran the 5' RACE reads through MiXCR, one entry per CDR3 protein. Among tens of thousands of distinct CDR3 sequences listed, about 13% were seen once. V gave up 5 bases and J gave up 1 base, with 9 bases separating them. The CDR3 spans 13 residues. Looked up from germline, CDR1 is LGHDT and CDR2 is YNNKEL (reference sequence). Time point here: longitudinal time-point 3. The unsorted libraries had their origin in 2 million PBMCs stored at -80 C. This clonotype was detected ten times or more.

The clonotype originates from a man in his thirties or forties in good health. Sequencing was carried out using PBMCs. V is TRBV3-1 and J is TRBJ2-7, with no clear D. CDR3 nucleotide sequence: TGTGCCAGCAGCGGCGAGGTTTCCTACGAGCAGTACTTC. Translating it yields CASSGEVSYEQYF.